This entry describes one TCR beta chain. Its antigen is unknown. The data stem from a study of metastatic and nonmetastatic thyroid tumors. About the research overall: Repertoire comparisons spanned blood and tumor or nodule tissue from malignant and benign thyroid patients.

Findings and limits, study-wide: Benign nodules were reported to have significantly lower TCR beta diversity than malignant thyroid tumors, in blood and tumor.

How the authors handled the data: Construction of a distant-metastasis classifier for papillary thyroid cancer relied on CDR3 differences across clinicopathological groups. MiXCR was used by TCRdb to re-call the PCR reads. These V and J calls derive from TCRdb rather than the authors' analysis. The repertoire has approximately 20,000 clones, more than 35% of them found once; the top ten carry roughly 25%. Germline V gives CDR1 LNHDA, CDR2 SQIVND (reference sequence). CDR3 length equals 13 residues. The V end lost 3 bases, the J end lost 0 bases, and 5 bases lay between the germline ends. There were no patients who had received any treatment before thyroid surgery.

This chain connects TRBV19 to TRBJ1-1; D is undetermined. The sequenced sample was tumor tissue. This TCR derives from a female donor with papillary thyroid cancer or a benign thyroid nodule (not recorded which). Some clones in this sample may be carry-over from other donors' samples. The CDR3 coding sequence is TGTGCCAGTAGTATGAGCGTGAACACTGAAGCTTTCTTT. This translates into CASSMSVNTEAFF.